This T cell receptor beta chain was sequenced in a study of post-analysis software for immune sequencing data. On the study more broadly: Some patients lacked subtype; others had relapsing-remitting, secondary progressive or progressive-relapsing disease.

Study-wide points: Among four or five TRBV segments more frequent in patients than controls were TRBV5-6, TRBV5-1 and TRBV20-1. Samples from one preparation batch, clustered by F measure, grouped strongly together. Compared with controls, patients showed significantly lower normalized Chao1 diversity.

TCR beta cDNA libraries had unique molecular identifiers. Researchers reported roughly 510,000 cDNA molecules coming from about 1 to 10 million T cells. Using its own MiXCR run on the PCR reads, TCRdb lists one record per CDR3 protein. The sample has about 560,000 distinct CDR3 sequences, about 40% seen once. V lost 3 bases, J lost 8 bases, and 14 bases lay in between. The CDR3 extends over 14 amino acids. Looked up from germline, CDR1 is LGHDT and CDR2 is YNNKEL (reference sequence). Turning to this clonotype: No antigen is known for it.

Sequencing was performed on blood. This chain links TRBV3-1 with TRBJ1-3; D ambiguous. The TCR was taken from a girl aged 10 to 17 with multiple sclerosis. The CDR3 sequence: CASSQTGTGHTIYF. CDR3 DNA: TGTGCCAGCAGCCAGACCGGAACCGGCCACACCATATATTTT. Combining the CDR3 with reference TRBV3-1 and TRBJ1-3 gives the whole variable domain DTAVSQTPKYLVTQMGNDKSIKCEQNLGHDTMYWYKQDSKKFLKIMFSYNNKELIINETVPNRFSPKSPDKAHLNLHINSLELGDSAVYFCASSQTGTGHTIYFGEGSWLTVV.